The source of this T cell receptor (beta chain) is a study of cytomegalovirus exposure and HLA in healthy donors. The CDR3 runs to 14 residues. Germline V gives CDR1 SGDLS, CDR2 YYNGEE. The ends lost 0 bases at V and 3 bases at J; junction bases unmatched: 1. Primers for the PCR totalled 60 Vbeta and 13 Jbeta. Sequenced by immunoSEQ multiplex PCR; TCRdb stores in-frame clones only, minus some. Of 90,000 to 120,000 clones listed, around 73% are singletons. Overall study results and limits: Reports described diagnosis of cytomegalovirus status by the classifier as highly specific and sensitive. What was likely a sequencing artifact was a cluster of highly shared sequence variants. Previous analysis showed most TCR beta V segments were productive about 87% or about 30% of the time. Presence/absence analyses supposed approximately even sequencing depth among donors.

A word on this clone: The antigen is undetermined.

This sequence was found in a man aged 25 to 40 in good health and CMV-seronegative. This chain connects TRBV9 to TRBJ2-7; 9 positions agree with TRBD1. Sequenced input: PBMCs. The CDR3 here is CASSVGQGVYEQYF. For the CDR3, the DNA is TGTGCCAGCAGCGTAGGACAGGGGGTCTACGAGCAGTACTTC.